This T cell receptor (beta chain) was sequenced for a study of blood T cell repertoires in COVID-19. At the level of the study: The study drew acute and convalescent COVID-19 samples from the United States, Italy and Spain.

The method was immunoSEQ multiplex PCR; TCRdb's version includes in-frame clones alone and lacks a portion of them. Of around 83,000 clones detected, roughly 91% appear once; the ten largest clones hold about 14%. The CDR3 is 14 amino acids. Germline CDR1 and CDR2: MDHEN and SYDVKM. V trimming: 3 bases; J trimming: 9 bases; junction bases outside the gene matches: 8. This TCR came from a man in his 70s with active or convalescent COVID-19. Sequenced input: peripheral blood. This chain uses TRBV28 with TRBJ2-1; 7 bases line up with TRBD2. The CDR3: CASSLAGVRSEQFF. DNA for the CDR3: TGTGCCAGCAGTTTGGCGGGAGTGAGAAGTGAGCAGTTCTTC.